This TCR beta chain was sequenced during a study of blood T cell repertoires in COVID-19. The wider study: Collection of acute and convalescent COVID-19 samples took place in the United States, Italy and Spain.

The study drew participants aged roughly 18 to 95 years from approximately 25 US areas. Cohort placement rested on clinical history that participants reported themselves. Original data processing: Reference gene primers were amplified, and this amplification served to estimate nucleated cell counts. Using immunoSEQ multiplex PCR, the repertoire was profiled, and TCRdb retains in-frame clones only, with some absent. From that table come the V and J calls and clone size; the DNA was used to work out D and trimming. The table shows over 200,000 clones, with roughly 79% occurring only once. Between the trimmed V and J ends, which lost 2 bases and 5 bases, there was a span of 9 bases. Germline V gives CDR1 SEHNR, CDR2 FQNEAQ (reference sequence). CDR3 length: 13 amino acids.

Material for sequencing was PBMCs or T cells enriched from blood (not recorded which). This clonotype was obtained from a man aged 40-49 years who had recovered from COVID-19. V usage is TRBV7-9 and J usage is TRBJ2-5; D not resolved. DNA for the CDR3: TGTGCCAGCAGCTTATCCTCCAGGGAGACCCAGTACTTC. Its protein is CASSLSSRETQYF.